The rows below give T cell receptor beta chains drawn from one sample of a study of CD8 T cells in Susac syndrome. TCRdb analysed the immunoSEQ multiplex PCR reads with MiXCR anew, one entry per CDR3 protein. Of approximately 180,000 distinct CDR3 sequences listed, around 94% were seen once; the top ten hold 0.085% to 0.1%. The sequenced sample was CD4+ T cells from PBMCs. The receptors here all came from a human donor with Susac syndrome. CDR3s include the opening cysteine and the closing phenylalanine or tryptophan. A D gene is named only where the DNA matches it firmly. Clone size is shown for a subset of rows, as once, few, many or a class of expanded clone.

J | V | D | size | DNA | CDR3
TRBJ2-4 | TRBV11-2 | - | - | TGTGCCAGCAGCTCCGCAGCACTAGCCAAAAACATTCAGTACTTC | CASSSAALAKNIQYF
TRBJ2-2 | TRBV12-3/TRBV12-4 | - | - | TGTGCCAGCAGTTTTATCAGGGACGGGGAGCTGTTTTTT | CASSFIRDGELFF
TRBJ1-4 | TRBV28 | - | once | TGTGCCAGCAGTTTGGTCGGGGCAACTAATGAAAAACTGTTTTTT | CASSLVGATNEKLFF
TRBJ2-5 | TRBV20-1 | - | - | TGCAGTGCTAGTGGTGACTGGACCCAAGAGACCCAGTACTTC | CSASGDWTQETQYF
TRBJ2-5 | TRBV5-1 | - | - | TGCGCCAGCAGCTTGGTCCAGTTCCAAGAGACCCAGTACTTC | CASSLVQFQETQYF
TRBJ1-2 | TRBV19 | TRBD1 | once | TGTGCCAGTAGTGCGACAGGGGGCGCCGGTGGCTACACCTTC | CASSATGGAGGYTF
TRBJ1-1 | TRBV7-9 | - | - | TGTGCCAGCAGCTTAGCGGCGGTGAACACTGAAGCTTTCTTT | CASSLAAVNTEAFF
TRBJ2-3 | TRBV28 | TRBD1 | - | TGTGCCAGCAGTTTACTCCAGACAGGGCATACGCAGTATTTT | CASSLLQTGHTQYF
TRBJ2-3 | TRBV20-1 | - | - | TGCAGTGGGCTGAACACAGATACGCAGTATTTT | CSGLNTDTQYF
TRBJ1-1 | TRBV24-1 | - | - | TGTGCCACCAGGGGACTGCAGGGAAAGGCTTTCTTT | CATRGLQGKAFF
TRBJ2-4 | TRBV6-1 | TRBD2 | - | TGTGCCAGCAGTCCTAGCGGGAGTAGGCACATTCAGTACTTC | CASSPSGSRHIQYF
TRBJ1-1 | TRBV7-2 | - | - | TGTGCCAGCAGCTTATCCGGCGGGTACACTGAAGCTTTCTTT | CASSLSGGYTEAFF
TRBJ2-2 | TRBV10-3 | TRBD1 | - | TGTGCCATCACCCGCCGGGACAGGGCCGGGGAGCTGTTTTTT | CAITRRDRAGELFF
TRBJ2-5 | TRBV9 | TRBD2 | once | TGTGCCAGCAGCGTAGCGGGGGGGCGACAAGAGACCCAGTACTTC | CASSVAGGRQETQYF
TRBJ2-7 | TRBV28 | TRBD1 | once | TGTGCCAGCAGTTTAGGGGGACAGAGCTCCTACGAGCAGTACTTC | CASSLGGQSSYEQYF
TRBJ2-7 | TRBV12-3/TRBV12-4 | TRBD1 | - | TGTGCCAGCAGTCCGGGACAGATCTACGAGCAGTACTTC | CASSPGQIYEQYF
TRBJ2-2 | TRBV23-1 | - | - | TGCGCCAGCAGTCAATTTGTTCCTAGCGTTACCGGGGAGCTGTTTTTT | CASSQFVPSVTGELFF
TRBJ2-2 | TRBV4-3 | TRBD2 | once | TGCGCCAGCAGCCAAGATCCCAGCGGGAGTATCGGCACCGGGGAGCTGTTTTTT | CASSQDPSGSIGTGELFF
TRBJ1-1 | TRBV6-2/TRBV6-3 | - | - | TGTGCCAGCTCGACCCGCCACCGTAGGGGCGCTGAAGCTTTCTTT | CASSTRHRRGAEAFF
TRBJ2-3 | TRBV2 | - | - | TGTGCCAGCAGTGAGGCCCTCACAGATACGCAGTATTTT | CASSEALTDTQYF
TRBJ1-1 | TRBV29-1 | - | - | TGCAGCGTTGGGGGGGTTCTGAACACTGAAGCTTTCTTT | CSVGGVLNTEAFF
TRBJ2-3 | TRBV12-3/TRBV12-4 | - | - | TGTGCCAGCAGCCCGTACGGGAGTCCAGATACGCAGTATTTT | CASSPYGSPDTQYF
TRBJ1-1 | TRBV3-1 | - | - | TGTGCCAGCAGCCGTGGGACGGCGAACACTGAAGCTTTCTTT | CASSRGTANTEAFF
TRBJ1-1 | TRBV5-1 | - | - | TGCGCCAGCAGTTCGGGTTGGCGGAACACTGAAGCTTTCTTT | CASSSGWRNTEAFF
TRBJ2-3 | TRBV5-1 | TRBD2 | - | TGCGCCAGCAGCCGCAGCGGGACCACAGATACGCAGTATTTT | CASSRSGTTDTQYF
TRBJ1-2 | TRBV29-1 | - | - | TGCAGCGTTTCCCCAGTCCTCCACTTCGGCTACACCTTC | CSVSPVLHFGYTF
TRBJ1-1 | TRBV7-6 | TRBD1 | - | TGTGCCAGCAGCTCAACATGGACAGGACAGAACACTGAAGCTTTCTTT | CASSSTWTGQNTEAFF
TRBJ2-1 | TRBV20-1 | - | - | TGCAGTGCTAGCATCAATAGCGCATCCTACAATGAGCAGTTCTTC | CSASINSASYNEQFF
TRBJ2-1 | TRBV7-9 | - | once | TGTGCCAGCAGCCCCGCAAGAGGGTGGAATGAGCAGTTCTTC | CASSPARGWNEQFF
TRBJ2-3 | TRBV5-4 | TRBD1 | - | TGTGCCAGCAGCTTGGAGGTCAGGGGGCTAACAGATACGCAGTATTTT | CASSLEVRGLTDTQYF
TRBJ2-1 | TRBV20-1 | - | - | TGCAGTGCTAGAGATCTTCCTAGATACAATGAGCAGTTCTTC | CSARDLPRYNEQFF
TRBJ2-7 | TRBV2 | TRBD1 | - | TGTGCCAGCAGTGAAACAGTCGGGACAGGGGTCCTCGAGCAGTACTTC | CASSETVGTGVLEQYF
TRBJ2-1 | TRBV5-4 | TRBD2 | once | TGTGCCAGCAGCGGACTAGCGGGGGAGCAGTTCTTC | CASSGLAGEQFF
TRBJ2-7 | TRBV3-1 | - | - | TGTGCCAGCAGCCCCTACCGACGTCAAGCCTACGAGCAGTACTTC | CASSPYRRQAYEQYF
TRBJ1-1 | TRBV5-6 | TRBD1 | once | TGTGCCAGCAGCTACTCCCGGGACAGGGGGCTTGCTGAAGCTTTCTTT | CASSYSRDRGLAEAFF
TRBJ2-5 | TRBV12-3/TRBV12-4 | - | once | TGTGCCAGCAGCTTAACCGGGGCGCGGGAGACCCAGTACTTC | CASSLTGARETQYF
TRBJ2-5 | TRBV15 | - | - | TGTGCCACCAGCAGCCATTCCCTAGGGGCGGGAGAGACCCAGTACTTC | CATSSHSLGAGETQYF
TRBJ2-2 | TRBV12-3/TRBV12-4 | - | - | TGTGCCAGCAGTTTAGAGTCGAACACCGGGGAGCTGTTTTTT | CASSLESNTGELFF
TRBJ2-7 | TRBV20-1 | - | - | TGCAGTGCCCCGGGACAATCCTACGAGCAGTACTTC | CSAPGQSYEQYF
TRBJ2-1 | TRBV7-2 | TRBD1 | - | TGTGCCAGCAGCTATAGGGGCTTCCGGGACAGCCTTTACAATGAGCAGTTCTTC | CASSYRGFRDSLYNEQFF
TRBJ2-7 | TRBV18 | - | - | TGTGCCAGCTCACCAAGTCTTGGGAACTCCTACGAGCAGTACTTC | CASSPSLGNSYEQYF
TRBJ2-5 | TRBV19 | - | - | TGTGCCAGTAGTACTGCGGTCACCCAAGAGACCCAGTACTTC | CASSTAVTQETQYF